A single sample is the source of the 31 T cell receptor beta chains below, sequenced in a study of cytomegalovirus exposure and HLA in healthy donors. Primers for the PCR totalled 60 Vbeta and 13 Jbeta. The assay was immunoSEQ multiplex PCR, and TCRdb's table has in-frame clones only and misses some. Among about 160,000 clones listed, around four fifths were seen once. Sequencing was performed on PBMCs. These receptors were taken from a man aged 25-45 years in good health and CMV-seronegative.

The chain uses TRBV11-3 and TRBJ2-1; 7 nucleotides line up with TRBD1. The trim removed 5 bases at V and 8 bases at J, leaving 9 bases unmatched. The CDR3 contains 14 residues. Germline CDR1 SGHNT, CDR2 YENEEA. CDR3 DNA sequence: TGTGCCAGCAGCCAAGGACAGGTGGGGGATGAGCAGTTCTTC. It encodes CASSQGQVGDEQFF.

V gene TRBV11-2 combines with J gene TRBJ2-5; 10 nucleotides agree with TRBD2. This CDR3 is 16 amino acids long. Trimming at V came to 1 base and at J to 5 bases, leaving 7 bases not matched to a gene. Germline loops: CDR1 SGHAT, CDR2 FQNNGV. The CDR3 DNA reads TGTGCCAGCAGCTTAGCAGCGGGGGGGAATTGGGAGACCCAGTACTTC. Encoded protein: CASSLAAGGNWETQYF.

The chain has TRBV27 and TRBJ2-1; D might be TRBD2 (6 bases). Germline values: CDR1 MNHEY, CDR2 SMNVEV (reference sequence). This CDR3 is 15 amino acids long. Deletions cut 8 bases from V and 4 bases from J, with 18 bases between. The CDR3 reads CASAPRDWAYNEQFF. In DNA form, the CDR3 reads TGTGCCAGCGCACCCCGGGACTGGGCTTACAATGAGCAGTTCTTC.

In its sample, this clone was seen a few times. This rearrangement joins TRBV5-4 to TRBJ2-2, with 9 bases that match TRBD1. The V gene's germline CDR1 is SGHNT and CDR2 YYREEE (reference sequence). The CDR3 has 15 residues. Losses at the gene ends were 3 bases for V and 1 base for J; bases not matched to a gene: 1. The CDR3 sequence is CASSSGQGNTGELFF. CDR3 sequence (DNA): TGTGCCAGCAGCTCGGGACAGGGGAACACCGGGGAGCTGTTTTTT.

The CDR3 region is CASSLDSGRAPLHF. The CDR3 coding sequence is TGTGCCAGCAGCTTGGACAGTGGGCGGGCACCCCTCCACTTT. This chain uses TRBV7-2 with TRBJ1-6; D might be TRBD1 (6 bases). V lost 3 bases, J lost 11 bases, and 14 bases lay in between. CDR3 size: 14 residues. Germline V CDR1 and CDR2: SGHTA, FQGNSA. The variable domain in full, with the rest retrieved from reference TRBV7-2 and TRBJ1-6, is GAGVSQSPSNKVTEKGKDVELRCDPISGHTALYWYRQSLGQGLEFLIYFQGNSAPDKSGLPSDRFSAERTGGSVSTLTIQRTQQEDSAVYLCASSLDSGRAPLHFGNGTRLTVT.

The chain carries TRBV7-2 and TRBJ2-5, with 8 nucleotides matching TRBD2. The germline CDR1 and CDR2 sequences are SGHTA and FQGNSA. J gave up 1 base and V 1 base, and 2 bases lay outside the gene matches. The CDR3 loop spans 15 amino acids. CDR3 bases: TGTGCCAGCAGCTTAGGGGGGACTAGCCAAGAGACCCAGTACTTC. It is translated as CASSLGGTSQETQYF.

The rearrangement uses TRBV30 and TRBJ1-6; maybe TRBD1 (5 bases). V was clipped by 0 bases and J by 10 bases, with 13 bases between them. Germline-derived CDR1 and CDR2 are GTSNPN and SVGIG (reference sequence). The CDR3 runs 14 residues. The CDR3 DNA follows: TGTGCCTGGAGTGTTCATCCAGGGCAGTCACCCCTCCACTTT. It yields the protein CAWSVHPGQSPLHF.

For the CDR3, the DNA is TGTGCCATCAGTGGTAGCGGGGGCACAGATACGCAGTATTTT. Its translation: CAISGSGGTDTQYF. The chain recombines TRBV10-3 with TRBJ2-3, with 8 bases lining up with TRBD2. V gave up 4 bases and J gave up 1 base; unmatched junction bases: 1. The CDR3 runs to 14 residues. CDR1 and CDR2 (germline): ENHRY, SYGVKD.

The genes are TRBV7-3 and TRBJ2-1, with 11 bases aligning to TRBD2. CDR3 length: 15 amino acids. V was pared by 5 bases and J by 9 bases, with 9 bases of the junction left unmatched. Germline-derived CDR1 and CDR2 are SGHTA and FQGTGA. DNA for the CDR3: TGTGCCAGCAGCCTAGCGGGGGGCTCATCGCCTGAGCAGTTCTTC. As protein: CASSLAGGSSPEQFF.

The chain carries TRBV7-2 and TRBJ1-1, with 8 bases matching TRBD1. CDR1 and CDR2 from the germline V gene are SGHTA and FQGNSA. V lost 7 bases, J lost 1 base, and 8 bases stayed unmatched. CDR3 length equals 15 residues. The CDR3 DNA is TGTGCCAGCACCTCACGGACAGGGCGGAACACTGAAGCTTTCTTT. Translation: CASTSRTGRNTEAFF.

V gene TRBV29-1 combines with J gene TRBJ1-1; TRBD1 matches at 9 bases. The CDR3 loop spans 13 amino acids. Looked up from germline, CDR1 is SQVTM and CDR2 is ANQGSEA. V shed 3 bases and J 4 bases; nucleotides not matched to a gene: 3. The CDR3 loop reads CSVERQGGTEAFF. In nucleotides, the CDR3 is TGCAGCGTTGAGAGACAGGGGGGCACTGAAGCTTTCTTT.

This chain uses TRBV5-1 with TRBJ2-7, with a possible D match to TRBD2 (7 bases). V lost 3 bases to trimming and J lost 3 bases, with 13 bases between them. Germline assignment: CDR1 SGHRS and CDR2 YFSETQ. This CDR3 is built from 14 residues. DNA of the CDR3: TGCGCCAGCAGCTCGCGGGGGCCCTTCTACGAGCAGTACTTC. Amino acids: CASSSRGPFYEQYF.

The chain employs TRBV14 and TRBJ2-3; 8 bases agree with TRBD2. The germline gives CDR1 SGHDN, CDR2 FVKESK. The CDR3 is 14 amino acids. V was clipped by 4 bases and J by 6 bases; unmatched bases: 6. The CDR3 region has the DNA TGTGCCAGCAGCCTTCGGACTAGCTCCGATACGCAGTATTTT. Amino acid sequence: CASSLRTSSDTQYF. Filled out from reference TRBV14 and TRBJ2-3, the complete variable domain reads EAGVTQFPSHSVIEKGQTVTLRCDPISGHDNLYWYRRVMGKEIKFLLHFVKESKQDESGMPNNRFLAERTGGTYSTLKVQPAELEDSGVYFCASSLRTSSDTQYFGPGTRLTVL.

This sequence joins TRBV4-1 and TRBJ2-5, with 10 bases that match TRBD1. CDR3 size: 15 residues. With 3 bases clipped from V and 5 bases from J, the junction kept 6 bases outside the gene matches. CDR1 and CDR2 (germline): MGHRA, YSYEKL. The DNA of the CDR3 is TGCGCCAGCAGCCAGATGACAGGGGGCCAGGAGACCCAGTACTTC. Its translation is CASSQMTGGQETQYF.

This clone came up a few times. J is TRBJ1-4 and V is TRBV28; TRBD1 aligns across 9 bases. The CDR3 is made up of 12 amino acids. V was pared by 5 bases and J by 9 bases, with 1 base of the junction left unmatched. The germline gives CDR1 MDHEN, CDR2 SYDVKM. The DNA for the CDR3 is TGTGCCAGCAGTACAGGGGGCCAAAAACTGTTTTTT. Translating it yields CASSTGGQKLFF.

This clone has only one observation. The gene calls are TRBV10-3 and TRBJ1-1; possible D gene TRBD1, 5 bases. Trimming pared 6 bases from V and 0 bases from J, leaving 11 bases between. The germline CDR1 and CDR2 sequences are ENHRY and SYGVKD. This CDR3 region has 14 residues. CDR3 sequence (DNA): TGTGCCATCAGCCGGGGGGGAGTGAACACTGAAGCTTTCTTT. The encoded protein is CAISRGGVNTEAFF.

The chain couples TRBV7-2 to TRBJ2-5; 12 bases fit TRBD2. Germline V lookup: CDR1 SGHTA, CDR2 FQGNSA. The CDR3 consists of 16 residues. J gave up 4 bases and V 6 bases, and 9 bases lay outside the gene matches. The CDR3 DNA sequence: TGTGCCAGCAGTCGTCTAGCGGGGGGGCGAGGAGAGACCCAGTACTTC. This sequence encodes CASSRLAGGRGETQYF.

This clone was picked up a small number of times. The genes are TRBV4-1 and TRBJ1-5, with 9 bases lining up with TRBD1. V shed 5 bases, J shed 2 bases, and the junction held 7 bases outside the gene matches. This CDR3 comprises 16 residues. The germline V gene encodes CDR1 MGHRA and CDR2 YSYEKL. The CDR3 is CASSALWTGGNQPQHF. CDR3 in DNA: TGCGCCAGCAGCGCTCTCTGGACAGGGGGCAATCAGCCCCAGCATTTT.

The rearrangement joins TRBV19 to TRBJ2-6, with 7 nucleotides matching TRBD1. The CDR3 is 14 amino acids. Trimming removed 6 bases from V and 1 base from J; junction bases left unmatched: 0. CDR1 and CDR2 (germline): LNHDA, SQIVND (reference sequence). The chain's CDR3 is CASRTGSGANVLTF. CDR3 DNA: TGTGCCAGTAGGACAGGGTCTGGGGCCAACGTCCTGACTTTC.

The genes are TRBV9 and TRBJ1-1, with TRBD1 as a possible D gene (5 bases). This CDR3 spans 14 amino acids. V shed 0 bases and J shed 7 bases, with 13 bases lying between them. The germline V gene has CDR1 SGDLS and CDR2 YYNGEE. The CDR3 region has the DNA TGTGCCAGCAGCGTAGCCCTAGACAGTCGTGAAGCTTTCTTT. This codes for CASSVALDSREAFF.

The V and J genes are TRBV5-1 and TRBJ2-7; maybe TRBD2 (6 bases). CDR1 SGHRS and CDR2 YFSETQ come from the germline V gene. The CDR3 runs 14 residues. V lost 4 bases and J lost 0, with 11 bases in between. CDR3 in amino acids: CASSLIGGSYEQYF. CDR3 DNA: TGCGCCAGCAGCCTGATCGGGGGCTCCTACGAGCAGTACTTC.

The gene calls are TRBV14 and TRBJ2-7; no definite D call. CDR3 length equals 15 residues. The germline V gene encodes CDR1 SGHDN and CDR2 FVKESK. V gave up 4 bases and J gave up 0 bases, with 13 bases separating them. The CDR3 region is CASSRRRGSSYEQYF. DNA of the CDR3: TGTGCCAGCAGCCGGCGGCGCGGCAGCTCCTACGAGCAGTACTTC. Supplemented by reference TRBV14 and TRBJ2-7, the full variable domain reads EAGVTQFPSHSVIEKGQTVTLRCDPISGHDNLYWYRRVMGKEIKFLLHFVKESKQDESGMPNNRFLAERTGGTYSTLKVQPAELEDSGVYFCASSRRRGSSYEQYFGPGTRLTVT.

The chain links TRBV7-2 to TRBJ1-4; TRBD1 agrees at 9 bases. The CDR3 has 17 amino acids. Germline CDR1 reads SGHTA; CDR2 reads FQGNSA. With 5 bases clipped from V and 4 bases from J, the junction kept 11 bases outside the gene matches. CDR3 in DNA: TGTGCCAGCAGCCAAACAGGGGGCGTAGGAAATAATGAAAAACTGTTTTTT. Its protein is CASSQTGGVGNNEKLFF.

This sequence joins TRBV19 and TRBJ1-5; possibly TRBD1 for D (6 bases). The germline gives CDR1 LNHDA, CDR2 SQIVND (reference sequence). The CDR3 totals 13 residues. V was cut by 10 bases and J by 7 bases, with 17 bases left in between. The CDR3 spells CATTTGLSQPQHF. CDR3 nucleotide sequence: TGTGCCACCACAACAGGGCTATCCCAGCCCCAGCATTTT.

In nucleotides, the CDR3 is TGTGCCTGGCTACCTAAATGGGGGGTGAGCAATCAGCCCCAGCATTTT. Encoded protein: CAWLPKWGVSNQPQHF. The chain recombines TRBV30 with TRBJ1-5; tentative D call: TRBD1 (5 bases). The length of the CDR3 is 16 residues. Trimming removed 5 bases from V and 1 base from J, with 18 bases in between. Germline loops: CDR1 GTSNPN, CDR2 SVGIG (reference sequence).

The V and J genes are TRBV27 and TRBJ1-5; unclear D gene. Per germline, CDR1 MNHEY and CDR2 SMNVEV (reference sequence). The CDR3 sequence is 13 residues long. The germline V and J ends were trimmed by 8 bases and 3 bases, with 11 bases remaining between them. DNA for the CDR3: TGTGCCAGCGGTTCCGGTAACAATCAGCCCCAGCATTTT. Its translation is CASGSGNNQPQHF.

The gene calls are TRBV10-1 and TRBJ2-3; 8 bases fit TRBD1. The germline V gene has CDR1 WNHNN and CDR2 SYGVQD (reference sequence). The CDR3 covers 17 residues. The J segment lost 2 bases and the V segment lost 5 bases, leaving 12 bases of the junction unmatched. The CDR3: CASSQGGQGLPTDTQYF. In nucleotides, the CDR3 is TGCGCCAGCAGTCAGGGTGGACAGGGCCTTCCCACAGATACGCAGTATTTT.

This clone was counted only a few times. The chain carries TRBV6-1 and TRBJ2-1, with D maybe TRBD1 (5 bases). The CDR3 consists of 17 residues. CDR1 and CDR2 from the germline V gene are MNHNS and SASEGT. V lost 2 bases, J lost 0 bases, and 14 bases lay in between. For the CDR3, the DNA is TGTGCCAGCAGTGAATTAGGGCAGGGAAGCTCCTACAATGAGCAGTTCTTC. Protein sequence: CASSELGQGSSYNEQFF.

V is TRBV30 and J is TRBJ2-3, with D possibly TRBD2 on 5 matching bases. The CDR3 is made up of 16 amino acids. The germline V and J ends were trimmed by 1 base and 3 bases, with 17 bases remaining between them. CDR1 and CDR2 (germline): GTSNPN, SVGIG (reference sequence). The CDR3 nucleotides read TGTGCCTGGAGTGGGCTAGCTCCTGTTAGGACAGATACGCAGTATTTT. It yields the protein CAWSGLAPVRTDTQYF. Full variable domain (outside the CDR3, taken from reference TRBV30 and TRBJ2-3): SQTIHQWPATLVQPVGSPLSLECTVEGTSNPNLYWYRQAAGRGLQLLFYSVGIGQISSEVPQNLSASRPQDRQFILSSKKLLLSDSGFYLCAWSGLAPVRTDTQYFGPGTRLTVL.

The DNA of the CDR3 is TGTGCCAGCCGCGAATTGTCGGGTCCGTACAATGAAAAACTGTTTTTT. Translated: CASRELSGPYNEKLFF. The J gene is TRBJ1-4, the V gene TRBV7-8; the D is unclear. CDR1 and CDR2 (germline): SGHVS, FQNEAQ. The ends were cut back, 8 bases at V and 5 bases at J, with 21 bases in the middle. The CDR3 is 16 residues long. Together with reference TRBV7-8 and TRBJ1-4, the CDR3 gives the full variable domain: GAGVSQSPRYKVAKRGQDVALRCDPISGHVSLFWYQQALGQGPEFLTYFQNEAQLDKSGLPSDRFFAERPEGSVSTLKIQRTQQEDSAVYLCASRELSGPYNEKLFFGSGTQLSVL.

The V gene is TRBV18, the J gene TRBJ2-7; TRBD1 matches at 7 bases. Germline CDR1 KGHSH, CDR2 LQKENI. CDR3 length: 13 residues. V gave up 5 bases and J gave up 5 bases; unmatched junction bases: 6. CDR3 nucleotide sequence: TGTGCCAGCTCAAGACAGGGTCTGCACGAGCAGTACTTC. Residues: CASSRQGLHEQYF.